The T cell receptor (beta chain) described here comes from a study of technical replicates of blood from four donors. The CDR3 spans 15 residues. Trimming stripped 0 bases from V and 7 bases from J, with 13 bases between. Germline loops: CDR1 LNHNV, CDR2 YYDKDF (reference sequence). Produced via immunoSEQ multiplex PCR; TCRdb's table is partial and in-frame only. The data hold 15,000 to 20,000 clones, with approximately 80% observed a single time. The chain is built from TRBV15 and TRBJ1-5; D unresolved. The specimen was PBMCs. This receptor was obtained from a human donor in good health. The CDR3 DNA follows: TGTGCCACCAGCAGAGATCGGGCCCCGGGGCAGCCCCAGCATTTT. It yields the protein CATSRDRAPGQPQHF.